Below, 27 T cell receptor beta chains from the same sample are listed, as sequenced in a study of cytomegalovirus exposure and HLA in healthy donors listed by TCRdb under 2017. The library relied on the immunoSEQ multiplex PCR assay. The multiplex PCR relied on a mix of 60 forward primers for TCR Vbeta segments and 13 reverse primers for TCR Jbeta segments. TCRdb limited this immuneACCESS table to in-frame rearrangements with V and J called. A share of clones is missing; checked studies link under half to unresolved V genes, and the rest is unexplained. The sample contains around 75,000 clones, about four fifths of them found a single time. Around 3.6% of the sample is held by the ten biggest clonotypes. Sequencing used PBMCs. These receptors originate from a man aged 35 to 55 in good health and CMV-seronegative.

The chain uses TRBV7-2 and TRBJ1-2; 7 bases map to TRBD1. Germline V gives CDR1 SGHTA, CDR2 FQGNSA. V gave up 5 bases and J gave up 5 bases; unmatched junction bases: 5. The CDR3 consists of 13 residues. The CDR3: CASSPGQQYGYTF. The CDR3 coding sequence is TGTGCCAGCAGCCCGGGACAGCAGTATGGCTACACCTTC.

This chain joins TRBV30 and TRBJ1-6; 7 bases line up with TRBD1. This CDR3 comprises 16 residues. CDR1 GTSNPN and CDR2 SVGIG come from the germline V gene (reference sequence). J was trimmed by 3 bases and V by 0 bases; bases with no gene match: 5. The CDR3 sequence is CAWSVPRQGYNSPLHF. The CDR3, as DNA: TGTGCCTGGAGTGTACCGCGACAGGGCTATAATTCACCCCTCCACTTT.

This sequence joins TRBV19 and TRBJ2-4; a possible D gene is TRBD1 (6 bases). The V and J ends lost 5 bases and 2 bases respectively, with 22 bases between them. Looked up from germline, CDR1 is LNHDA and CDR2 is SQIVND (reference sequence). The CDR3 covers 18 residues. The CDR3 here is CASSAGPLRGITKNIQYF. The DNA of the CDR3 is TGTGCCAGTAGTGCCGGGCCCCTCAGGGGAATAACCAAAAACATTCAGTACTTC.

The chain employs TRBV5-4 and TRBJ2-4; weak D call: TRBD2 (5 bases). Between the trimmed V and J ends, which lost 2 bases and 2 bases, there was a span of 8 bases. Looked up from germline, CDR1 is SGHNT and CDR2 is YYREEE (reference sequence). The CDR3 covers 14 residues. The CDR3 region is CASSFSESKNIQYF. For the CDR3, the DNA is TGTGCCAGCAGCTTTAGCGAATCCAAAAACATTCAGTACTTC.

Written as DNA, the CDR3 is TGCGCCAGCAGCCAAGGTTCTAGTTATGATACGCAGTATTTT. Encoded protein: CASSQGSSYDTQYF. The chain carries TRBV4-1 and TRBJ2-3, with D unresolved. The germline V gene has CDR1 MGHRA and CDR2 YSYEKL. The germline V and J ends were trimmed by 1 base and 6 bases, with 11 bases remaining between them. The CDR3 has 14 residues.

The chain is built from TRBV28 and TRBJ2-1, with 8 bases identical to TRBD2. The germline gives CDR1 MDHEN, CDR2 SYDVKM. V lost 1 base, J lost 4 bases, and 6 bases stayed unmatched. This CDR3 is built from 16 residues. DNA of the CDR3: TGTGCCAGCAGTTTATCGAGTAGCGGGACATACAATGAGCAGTTCTTC. Encoded protein: CASSLSSSGTYNEQFF.

This rearrangement joins TRBV28 to TRBJ1-1; D possibly corresponds to TRBD1 (5 bases). There are 14 residues in the CDR3. CDR1 MDHEN and CDR2 SYDVKM come from the germline V gene. Between the trimmed V and J ends, which lost 7 bases and 1 base, there was a span of 13 bases. The CDR3 bases are TGTGCCAGCACCGCTGGGGGGACGAACACTGAAGCTTTCTTT. It is translated as CASTAGGTNTEAFF.

V gene TRBV5-1 combines with J gene TRBJ2-5, with TRBD2 identical over 7 bases. The CDR3 has 14 amino acids. CDR1 and CDR2 (germline): SGHRS, YFSETQ. V gave up 4 bases and J gave up 5 bases; unmatched junction bases: 8. Here the CDR3 DNA reads TGCGCCAGCAGCCTTGGGTGGCGGGGGGAGACCCAGTACTTC. This gives the protein CASSLGWRGETQYF.

The genes are TRBV7-2 and TRBJ2-3; weak D call: TRBD1 (7 bases). This CDR3 has 16 amino acids. The germline CDR1 and CDR2 sequences are SGHTA and FQGNSA. Trimming shortened V by 11 bases and J by 6 bases, and 27 bases separated the two germline ends. In nucleotides, the CDR3 is TGTGCCCGTCGCTTAGGCGGAGGGGGCGGTTGGGATACGCAGTATTTT. Encoded protein: CARRLGGGGGWDTQYF.

The chain couples TRBV19 to TRBJ2-5; TRBD2 is a possible D gene (6 bases). Trimming took off 7 bases at V and 4 bases at J, with 13 bases between the two ends. The CDR3 length is 13 residues. Germline values: CDR1 LNHDA, CDR2 SQIVND (reference sequence). The CDR3 region is CASNQLAGETQYF. The DNA for the CDR3 is TGTGCCAGTAACCAACTAGCCGGAGAGACCCAGTACTTC.

The chain uses TRBV18 and TRBJ2-7, with a weak D call TRBD2 (5 bases). This CDR3 has 12 residues. The germline V gene encodes CDR1 KGHSH and CDR2 LQKENI. V was cut by 6 bases and J by 5 bases, with 11 bases left in between. The CDR3 nucleotides are TGTGCCAGCTCGGCGGGCAAGGACGAGCAGTACTTC. Protein sequence: CASSAGKDEQYF.

This chain uses TRBV5-5 with TRBJ2-7, with 11 bases fitting TRBD1. The CDR3 runs 15 residues. Germline lookup yields CDR1 SGHKS and CDR2 YYEKEE (reference sequence). V trimming: 2 bases; J trimming: 2 bases; junction bases outside the gene matches: 3. CDR3 loop: CASSFPGQGAYEQYF. The CDR3 DNA follows: TGTGCCAGCAGCTTCCCGGGACAGGGGGCCTACGAGCAGTACTTC.

V and J are TRBV11-2 and TRBJ2-1; 8 bases are shared with TRBD1. The V segment lost 5 bases and the J segment 5 bases; nucleotides outside the gene matches: 5. The germline gives CDR1 SGHAT, CDR2 FQNNGV. The CDR3 loop spans 14 amino acids. The CDR3 is CASSPGQANNEQFF. CDR3 nucleotide sequence: TGTGCCAGCAGCCCGGGACAGGCGAACAATGAGCAGTTCTTC.

This clone is categorized as medium-sized. The CDR3: CASSQEQASSYEQYF. The CDR3 DNA reads as TGCGCCAGCAGCCAAGAGCAAGCGAGCTCCTACGAGCAGTACTTC. The V and J genes are TRBV4-3 and TRBJ2-7; no definite D call. This CDR3 is built from 15 residues. From germline, CDR1 is LGHNA and CDR2 YSLEER. The V gene lost 0 bases and the J gene lost 0 bases, with 9 bases spanning the gap.

This clone was counted between two and nine times. The V call is TRBV10-3, the J call TRBJ1-1; 8 nucleotides match TRBD1. CDR1 is ENHRY, CDR2 SYGVKD, per germline. The ends lost 9 bases at V and 2 bases at J; junction bases unmatched: 5. The CDR3 loop spans 13 amino acids. The DNA of the CDR3 is TGTGCCATTTCAGGGGGCGAAAACACTGAAGCTTTCTTT. Translated: CAISGGENTEAFF.

V usage is TRBV2 and J usage is TRBJ1-5; 12 positions agree with TRBD1. In germline, CDR1 is SNHLY, CDR2 FYNNEI. V trimming: 5 bases; J trimming: 6 bases; junction bases outside the gene matches: 5. The CDR3 loop spans 15 amino acids. The CDR3 region is CASSTGTGGSQPQHF. CDR3 nucleotide sequence: TGTGCCAGCAGTACCGGGACAGGGGGCAGTCAGCCCCAGCATTTT.

V gene TRBV5-1 combines with J gene TRBJ2-2, with D tentatively TRBD2 (6 bases). CDR3 length: 15 amino acids. Looked up from germline, CDR1 is SGHRS and CDR2 is YFSETQ. V was trimmed by 4 bases and J by 2 bases, leaving 12 bases between them. CDR3 loop: CASSRGDPNTGELFF. Written as DNA, the CDR3 is TGCGCCAGCAGCCGCGGGGACCCAAACACCGGGGAGCTGTTTTTT.

The V call is TRBV6-6, the J call TRBJ2-7; possibly TRBD1 for D (5 bases). The V and J ends lost 3 bases and 6 bases respectively, with 12 bases between them. Germline V gene data show CDR1 as MNHNY and CDR2 as SVGAGI (reference sequence). This CDR3 is built from 13 residues. CDR3 in DNA: TGTGCCAGCAGTTATTTCCAGGGCGGCGAGCAGTACTTC. Translation gives CASSYFQGGEQYF.

The chain recombines TRBV10-1 with TRBJ2-3; D uncertain. Germline-derived CDR1 and CDR2 are WNHNN and SYGVQD (reference sequence). The length of the CDR3 is 14 residues. Trimming took off 3 bases at V and 0 bases at J, with 7 bases between the two ends. For the CDR3, the DNA is TGCGCCAGCAGTGATCAGCGAAGCACAGATACGCAGTATTTT. Its translation is CASSDQRSTDTQYF.

This chain connects TRBV11-2 to TRBJ2-3; TRBD2 agrees at 7 bases. This CDR3 comprises 14 residues. CDR1 SGHAT and CDR2 FQNNGV come from the germline V gene. The V gene end was trimmed by 5 bases and the J gene end by 6 bases; junction bases not matched to a gene: 8. CDR3 coding DNA: TGTGCCAGCAGCCTGACTAGGGGAGGGGATACGCAGTATTTT. Translated, it gives CASSLTRGGDTQYF.

The chain carries TRBV6-6 and TRBJ2-4; D possibly corresponds to TRBD1 (6 bases). There are 16 residues in the CDR3. The V end lost 5 bases, the J end lost 3 bases, and 17 bases lay between the germline ends. In germline, CDR1 is MNHNY, CDR2 SVGAGI (reference sequence). CDR3 sequence: CASSPPGTSGKNIQYF. CDR3 coding DNA: TGTGCCAGCAGTCCACCTGGGACAAGTGGCAAAAACATTCAGTACTTC.

The chain is built from TRBV7-9 and TRBJ1-5, with unresolved D. From germline, CDR1 is SEHNR and CDR2 FQNEAQ (reference sequence). The CDR3 consists of 12 residues. The ends were cut back, 5 bases at V and 6 bases at J, with 8 bases in the middle. The CDR3 bases are TGTGCCAGCAGCCGATTGCGTCAGCCCCAGCATTTT. Its protein product is CASSRLRQPQHF.

The J gene is TRBJ2-1, the V gene TRBV11-1, with 9 nucleotides matching TRBD1. The CDR3 consists of 16 residues. Germline V CDR1 and CDR2: SGHAT, FQDESV (reference sequence). The ends lost 3 bases at V and 3 bases at J; junction bases unmatched: 6. The CDR3 sequence: CASSFEGTGNYNEQFF. Here the CDR3 DNA reads TGTGCCAGCAGCTTCGAGGGGACAGGGAACTACAATGAGCAGTTCTTC.

This rearrangement joins TRBV7-3 to TRBJ2-6; 7 positions agree with TRBD1. Germline lookup yields CDR1 SGHTA and CDR2 FQGTGA. Trimming removed 2 bases from V and 4 bases from J; junction bases left unmatched: 8. There are 17 residues in the CDR3. The CDR3 sequence: CASSLAPGTVGANVLTF. The CDR3 coding sequence is TGTGCCAGCAGCTTAGCTCCCGGGACAGTGGGGGCCAACGTCCTGACTTTC.

The chain has TRBV18 and TRBJ2-5; 7 nucleotides match TRBD1. Trimming took 5 bases from V and 1 from J; bases not matched to a gene: 1. CDR1 KGHSH and CDR2 LQKENI come from the germline V gene. The CDR3 spans 13 residues. This CDR3 reads CASSGDSQETQYF. The CDR3 DNA reads as TGTGCCAGCTCAGGGGACAGCCAAGAGACCCAGTACTTC.

The V call is TRBV19, the J call TRBJ2-7; 9 bases are shared with TRBD1. Germline V gene sequence: CDR1 LNHDA, CDR2 SQIVND (reference sequence). V was pared by 6 bases and J by 1 base, with 10 bases of the junction left unmatched. The CDR3 covers 16 residues. In DNA, the CDR3 is TGTGCCAGTAGCACCCACAGGGGGCGCGGTTCCTACGAGCAGTACTTC. As protein: CASSTHRGRGSYEQYF.

This chain uses TRBV7-9 with TRBJ2-7; D possibly corresponds to TRBD1 (6 bases). This CDR3 region has 14 residues. CDR1 and CDR2 from the germline V gene are SEHNR and FQNEAQ (reference sequence). Trimming stripped 5 bases from V and 5 bases from J, with 16 bases between. The CDR3 sequence is CASSVRQAGHEQYF. The CDR3 DNA reads as TGTGCCAGCAGCGTTAGACAGGCGGGCCACGAGCAGTACTTC.